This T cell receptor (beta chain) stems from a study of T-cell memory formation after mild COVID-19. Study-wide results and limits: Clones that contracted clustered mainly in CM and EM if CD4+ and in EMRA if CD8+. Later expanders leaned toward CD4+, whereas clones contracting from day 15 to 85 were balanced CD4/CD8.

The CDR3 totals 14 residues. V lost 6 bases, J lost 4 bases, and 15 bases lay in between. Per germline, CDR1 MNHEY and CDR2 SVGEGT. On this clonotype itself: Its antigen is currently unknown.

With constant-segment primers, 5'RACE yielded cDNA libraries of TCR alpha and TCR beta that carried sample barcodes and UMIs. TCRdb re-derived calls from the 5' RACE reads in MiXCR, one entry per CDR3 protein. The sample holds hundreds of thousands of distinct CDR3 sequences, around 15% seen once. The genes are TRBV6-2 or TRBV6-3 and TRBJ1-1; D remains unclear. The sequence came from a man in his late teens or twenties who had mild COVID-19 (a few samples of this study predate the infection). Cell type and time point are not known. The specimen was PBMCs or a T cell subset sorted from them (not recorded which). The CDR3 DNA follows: TGTGCCAGCAGCCCCGAAGGGCCTGTCACTGAAGCTTTCTTT. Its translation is CASSPEGPVTEAFF.